Listed here are 3 T cell receptor beta chains from one sample, sequenced in a study of cytomegalovirus exposure and HLA in healthy donors. The PCR used 60 Vbeta and 13 Jbeta primers. Sequencing was performed with immunoSEQ multiplex PCR; in TCRdb, only in-frame clones are kept and a portion is missing. The data contain approximately 150,000 clones, around 77% of them singletons. The sequencing input was PBMCs. The receptors here all came from a woman between 40 and 55 years old in good health and CMV-seronegative.

This sequence joins TRBV28 and TRBJ1-2; D possibly corresponds to TRBD1 (5 bases). Germline-derived CDR1 and CDR2 are MDHEN and SYDVKM. This CDR3 is built from 14 residues. Trimming pared 2 bases from V and 5 bases from J, leaving 12 bases between. The CDR3: CASSLKGTFYGYTF. The CDR3 coding sequence is TGTGCCAGCAGTTTAAAGGGGACTTTTTATGGCTACACCTTC.

The chain links TRBV6-5 to TRBJ1-2; 8 nucleotides match TRBD1. J was trimmed by 7 bases and V by 0 bases; bases with no gene match: 7. The germline CDR1 and CDR2 sequences are MNHEY and SVGAGI. This CDR3 has 15 amino acids. This chain's CDR3 is CASSYSKQGEFGYTF. The DNA for the CDR3 is TGTGCCAGCAGTTACTCGAAACAGGGGGAGTTTGGCTACACCTTC.

This rearrangement joins TRBV5-6 to TRBJ2-7, with a weak D call TRBD1 (5 bases). V lost 0 bases to trimming and J lost 2 bases, with 9 bases between them. CDR3 size: 14 residues. CDR1 SGHDT and CDR2 YYEEEE come from the germline V gene. The CDR3: CASSLGGGTYEQYF. The CDR3 coding sequence is TGTGCCAGCAGCTTGGGGGGCGGAACCTACGAGCAGTACTTC.